The 5 T cell receptor beta chains below were found in one sample sequenced in a study of beta chain features in type 1 diabetes. The study reverse transcribed the entire isolated RNA, so it sequenced expressed TCRB transcripts. Clones were sequenced by immunoSEQ multiplex PCR, and TCRdb holds only the in-frame ones, with some missing. The sample consists of more than 130,000 clones, about 7.1% of them appearing once. Input material: central memory CD4+ T cells from blood. The receptors shown here come from a young woman in good health.

This chain links TRBV5-1 with TRBJ2-1; 10 bases agree with TRBD1. Germline-derived CDR1 and CDR2 are SGHRS and YFSETQ. V was clipped by 7 bases and J by 3 bases; unmatched bases: 1. CDR3 length: 13 amino acids. The CDR3 coding sequence is TGCGCCAGCTGGGACAGGGGCTACAATGAGCAGTTCTTC. Its translation is CASWDRGYNEQFF.

This clone was detected a few times. The chain couples TRBV28 to TRBJ2-7, with a tentative D call TRBD1 (6 bases). The V end lost 5 bases, the J end lost 5 bases, and 13 bases lay between the germline ends. The CDR3 runs 13 residues. Looked up from germline, CDR1 is MDHEN and CDR2 is SYDVKM. CDR3 region: CASSSAQGDEQYF. The CDR3 DNA is TGTGCCAGCAGTAGCGCACAGGGCGACGAGCAGTACTTC.

This clone was seen more than once but under ten times. The chain is built from TRBV10-3 and TRBJ1-2, with D perhaps matching TRBD1 (5 bases). CDR1 and CDR2 (germline): ENHRY, SYGVKD. Between the trimmed V and J ends, which lost 10 bases and 8 bases, there was a span of 23 bases. CDR3 length: 14 residues. The CDR3 nucleotides are TGTGCCACCCTAACAATGACAGCCCGCGAAGGCTACACCTTC. Its protein product is CATLTMTAREGYTF.

This rearrangement joins TRBV18 to TRBJ1-4; D gene unclear. This CDR3 is built from 15 residues. The germline CDR1 and CDR2 sequences are KGHSH and LQKENI. Trimming shortened V by 1 base and J by 8 bases, and 14 bases separated the two germline ends. CDR3 DNA: TGTGCCAGCTCACCACGGTCCGATTCGGGGGAAAAACTGTTTTTT. It codes for CASSPRSDSGEKLFF.

This clone was detected many times. The chain links TRBV10-3 to TRBJ1-4; possibly TRBD1 for D (5 bases). There are 12 residues in the CDR3. Trimming removed 11 bases from V and 7 bases from J, with 14 bases in between. In germline, CDR1 is ENHRY, CDR2 SYGVKD. The CDR3 spells CAVRGGGEKLFF. CDR3 in DNA: TGTGCCGTCCGCGGGGGAGGTGAAAAACTGTTTTTT.